Presented here are 28 T cell receptor beta chains from one specimen sequenced in a study of T cells in Graves' hyperthyroidism and ophthalmopathy. Amplification of TCR beta CDR3 regions was performed using RNA transcripts as template. The HTBI primer set served for first-round RT-PCR of the TCR CDR3. TCRdb reanalysed the multiplex PCR reads using MiXCR and keeps one entry per CDR3 protein. The table has around 200,000 distinct CDR3 sequences, approximately 20% seen once; the top ten hold about 41%. Sequenced input: blood. Every receptor here comes from a man aged 40-50 years with Graves' hyperthyroidism.

About this clonotype: The junction departs from the called germline gene at one end, perhaps through a read error. The chain carries TRBV5-1 and TRBJ2-1, with D unclear. The germline V gene encodes CDR1 SGHRS and CDR2 YFSETQ. This CDR3 is 15 amino acids long. The CDR3 DNA follows: TGCGCCAGCAGCTTGGGGCAGGAAAACTACAATGAGCAGTTCTTT. Translated: CASSLGQENYNEQFF.

This clonotype has at least ten counts. The CDR3: CSARVMASYNEQFF. CDR3 DNA sequence: TGCAGTGCTAGAGTCATGGCCTCCTACAATGAGCAGTTCTTC. The chain is built from TRBV20-1 and TRBJ2-1; D is ambiguous. Per the germline V gene, CDR1 is DFQATT and CDR2 is SNEGSKA (reference sequence). Trimming removed 1 base from V and 0 bases from J, with 7 bases in between. The CDR3 length is 14 residues.

This clonotype occurred a few times. A much more abundant neighbour one base away suggests this may be a read error. This chain links TRBV5-4 with TRBJ2-3; D might be TRBD2 (6 bases). In germline, CDR1 is SGHNT, CDR2 YYREEE (reference sequence). Between the trimmed V and J ends, which lost 4 bases and 0 bases, there was a span of 9 bases. The CDR3 consists of 14 residues. The CDR3 DNA reads as TGTGCCAGCAGCGGAGGGACTAGCACAGATACGCAGTATTTT. This codes for CASSGGTSTDTQYF.

V is TRBV5-1 and J is TRBJ2-3; TRBD2 agrees at 10 bases. The J segment lost 8 bases and the V segment lost 6 bases, leaving 9 bases of the junction unmatched. Germline CDR1 is SGHRS and CDR2 is YFSETQ. The CDR3 consists of 14 residues. This chain's CDR3 is CASMTSGGAGTQYF. DNA for the CDR3: TGCGCCAGCATGACGAGCGGGGGGGCAGGTACGCAGTATTTT.

The chain has TRBV5-1 and TRBJ2-2; TRBD1 matches at 7 bases. The CDR3 extends over 17 amino acids. The trim removed 2 bases at V and 4 bases at J, leaving 11 bases unmatched. Germline V lookup: CDR1 SGHRS, CDR2 YFSETQ. Written as DNA, the CDR3 is TGCGCCAGCAGCTTAAATACCGGGACAGAGCTCACCGGGGAGCTGTTTTTT. Amino acids: CASSLNTGTELTGELFF.

This clonotype has ten or more counts. The chain joins TRBV28 to TRBJ2-2, with unresolved D. The germline gives CDR1 MDHEN, CDR2 SYDVKM. This CDR3 is 13 amino acids long. Trimming removed 6 bases from V and 6 bases from J, with 11 bases in between. This CDR3 reads CASSSGWAGELFF. DNA for the CDR3: TGTGCCAGCAGCAGTGGTTGGGCCGGGGAGCTGTTTTTT.

This clonotype was seen only a few times. The DNA for the CDR3 is TGTGCCAGCTCACCGTCAGGGGTCCAACCCGGCGAGTTTTTT. Translating it yields CASSPSGVQPGEFF. The rearrangement links TRBV18 to TRBJ2-2; a weak D match, TRBD1 (6 bases). This CDR3 contains 14 residues. Germline CDR1 reads KGHSH; CDR2 reads LQKENI. The V gene lost 3 bases and the J gene lost 16 bases, with 21 bases spanning the gap.

This chain uses TRBV12-3 or TRBV12-4 with TRBJ2-2; D uncertain. Trimming pared 3 bases from V and 0 bases from J, leaving 8 bases between. The CDR3 is 15 residues long. The CDR3 sequence is CASSFTDANTGELFF. CDR3 sequence (DNA): TGTGCCAGCAGTTTTACGGACGCGAACACCGGGGAGCTGTTTTTT.

Ten or more counts support this clonotype. This CDR3 reads CASSLGGESTDTQYF. CDR3 coding DNA: TGTGCCAGCAGCTTGGGCGGGGAGAGCACAGATACGCAGTATTTT. The V call is TRBV11-3, the J call TRBJ2-3, with D tentatively TRBD2 (6 bases). V lost 3 bases, J lost 0 bases, and 10 bases lay in between. This CDR3 comprises 15 residues. Germline V gene lookup returns CDR1 SGHNT and CDR2 YENEEA.

The V call is TRBV7-9, the J call TRBJ2-5, with a tentative D call TRBD2 (6 bases). Per germline, CDR1 SEHNR and CDR2 FQNEAQ (reference sequence). The ends were cut back, 6 bases at V and 1 base at J, with 12 bases in the middle. The CDR3 loop spans 14 amino acids. This CDR3 is CASRDGGIQETQYF. The CDR3 nucleotides read TGTGCCAGCAGGGATGGGGGGATCCAAGAGACCCAGTACTTC.

V is TRBV2 and J is TRBJ2-4, with a weak D call TRBD1 (6 bases). From germline, CDR1 is SNHLY and CDR2 FYNNEI. The CDR3 spans 13 residues. Deletions cut 1 base from V and 15 bases from J, with 16 bases between. The CDR3 bases are TGTGCCAGCAGTGAAGACAGGGACGGGAAGATGTACTTC. Translating gives CASSEDRDGKMYF.

This clonotype was counted ten times or more. The chain combines TRBV7-2 with TRBJ2-3, with TRBD1 as a possible D gene (5 bases). V lost 5 bases and J lost 1, with 13 bases in between. The CDR3 contains 15 residues. The germline V gene has CDR1 SGHTA and CDR2 FQGNSA. CDR3 amino acids: CASSPDSLGTDTQYF. CDR3 nucleotides: TGTGCCAGCAGCCCCGACAGTCTTGGCACAGATACGCAGTATTTT. The whole variable domain, remainder taken from reference TRBV7-2 and TRBJ2-3, is GAGVSQSPSNKVTEKGKDVELRCDPISGHTALYWYRQSLGQGLEFLIYFQGNSAPDKSGLPSDRFSAERTGGSVSTLTIQRTQQEDSAVYLCASSPDSLGTDTQYFGPGTRLTVL.

This clonotype was seen at least ten times. This sequence joins TRBV7-3 and TRBJ2-3, with TRBD2 matching 7 bases. The CDR3 covers 13 residues. V lost 6 bases and J lost 1; bases outside the gene matches: 1. CDR1 is SGHTA and CDR2 is FQGTGA in the germline V gene. Here the CDR3 reads CASSAGGTDTQYF. The CDR3 nucleotides are TGTGCCAGCAGTGCGGGGGGCACAGATACGCAGTATTTT.

In this sample, this clonotype turned up many times. The gene calls are TRBV7-8 and TRBJ2-3; maybe TRBD2 (6 bases). In germline, CDR1 is SGHVS, CDR2 FQNEAQ. The CDR3 covers 17 residues. Trimming shortened V by 5 bases and J by 3 bases, and 21 bases separated the two germline ends. For the CDR3, the DNA is TGTGCCAGCAGCCCCCGGGAGTTCGGGGCGTGGACAGATACGCAGTATTTT. Protein product: CASSPREFGAWTDTQYF.

This clonotype showed up many times. The chain couples TRBV30 to TRBJ1-1; no clear D gene. In germline, CDR1 is GTSNPN, CDR2 SVGIG (reference sequence). Trimming removed 3 bases at V and 7 bases at J, with 15 bases between. This CDR3 is 13 amino acids long. The CDR3 bases are TGTGCCTGGAGCGCGGCCCTCCGGGGTGAAGCTTTCTTT. Translated, it gives CAWSAALRGEAFF.

The chain carries TRBV30 and TRBJ2-1; D not certain. V lost 5 bases and J lost 6, with 17 bases in between. This CDR3 spans 14 amino acids. Germline-derived CDR1 and CDR2 are GTSNPN and SVGIG (reference sequence). The CDR3: CAWLGDNLCNEQFF. The DNA of the CDR3 is TGTGCCTGGTTAGGTGACAACCTATGCAATGAGCAGTTCTTC.

This clonotype was recorded at least ten times. The chain has TRBV28 and TRBJ2-6; tentative D call: TRBD2 (6 bases). This CDR3 has 17 residues. V lost 5 bases and J lost 0, with 14 bases in between. CDR1 is MDHEN and CDR2 is SYDVKM in the germline V gene. This CDR3 is CASSPGRLRSGANVLTF. The CDR3 nucleotides read TGTGCCAGCAGTCCCGGGAGACTTCGCTCTGGGGCCAACGTCCTGACTTTC.

This clonotype was found a few times. The chain links TRBV2 to TRBJ2-3, with 12 bases lining up with TRBD2. CDR1 SNHLY and CDR2 FYNNEI come from the germline V gene. CDR3 length: 16 amino acids. The V and J ends lost 5 bases and 5 bases, in that order; junction bases with no gene match: 8. CDR3 in amino acids: CASSYNLAGGQDTQYF. As DNA, the CDR3 is TGTGCCAGCAGTTACAACCTAGCGGGGGGGCAAGATACGCAGTATTTT.

Comment on this clonotype: The CDR3 does not close with the conserved phenylalanine or tryptophan, likely indicating a read error. The genes are TRBV12-3 or TRBV12-4 and TRBJ2-1, with 8 bases matching TRBD1. V was clipped by 5 bases and J by 4 bases; unmatched bases: 4. CDR3 size: 14 residues. The CDR3 protein is CASSGTGGYNEQFS. CDR3 nucleotide sequence: TGTGCCAGCAGTGGTACAGGGGGGTACAATGAGCAGTTCTCC.

The table lists this clonotype with many counts. The chain joins TRBV2 to TRBJ1-2; D perhaps matches TRBD1 (6 bases). CDR3 length: 14 amino acids. Germline V gene sequence: CDR1 SNHLY, CDR2 FYNNEI. The V end was cut by 7 bases, the J end by 5 bases, with 17 bases between. In DNA, the CDR3 is TGTGCCAGCACAACTCAACAGGGAGATTATGGCTACACCTTC. It translates to CASTTQQGDYGYTF.

This clonotype has at least ten counts. This chain uses TRBV20-1 with TRBJ2-1; a possible D gene is TRBD1 (5 bases). Germline values: CDR1 DFQATT, CDR2 SNEGSKA (reference sequence). Trimming took 4 bases from V and 5 from J, leaving 9 bases between them. The CDR3 loop spans 12 amino acids. CDR3 region: CSATRTNNEQFF. Here the CDR3 DNA reads TGCAGTGCTACGCGGACAAACAATGAGCAGTTCTTC.

This sequence joins TRBV6-5 and TRBJ2-2; no clear D gene. This CDR3 has 16 amino acids. Germline loops: CDR1 MNHEY, CDR2 SVGAGI. The V end lost 2 bases, the J end lost 0 bases, and 10 bases lay between the germline ends. CDR3 region: CASSYRGRANTGELFF. CDR3 DNA sequence: TGTGCCAGCAGTTACCGAGGTCGCGCGAACACCGGGGAGCTGTTTTTT.

The sample holds many counts of this clonotype. V and J are TRBV12-3 or TRBV12-4 and TRBJ1-1, with a tentative D call TRBD1 (5 bases). The CDR3 loop spans 14 amino acids. Trimming pared 5 bases from V and 1 base from J, leaving 11 bases between. CDR3 nucleotides: TGTGCCAGCAGTACCACGGGGGGGAACACTGAAGCTTTCTTT. It specifies CASSTTGGNTEAFF.

This clonotype has more than one count but fewer than ten. A much larger clone is a single base away; this may be a read error. V usage is TRBV3-1 and J usage is TRBJ1-1, with D unclear. The CDR3 consists of 14 residues. In germline, CDR1 is LGHDT, CDR2 YNNKEL (reference sequence). CDR3 in amino acids: CASSQDVKNTEACF. DNA of the CDR3: TGTGCCAGCAGCCAAGATGTCAAGAACACTGAAGCTTGCTTT.

This clonotype was counted ten times or more. The gene calls are TRBV15 and TRBJ1-2; D gene uncertain. The CDR3 extends over 16 amino acids. CDR1 LNHNV and CDR2 YYDKDF come from the germline V gene (reference sequence). Trimming pared 1 base from V and 0 bases from J, leaving 12 bases between. The CDR3: CATSRGGGQSNYGYTF. The CDR3 coding sequence is TGTGCCACCAGCAGAGGTGGCGGCCAATCTAACTATGGCTACACCTTC.

This clonotype appeared many times. The genes are TRBV20-1 and TRBJ2-1; D is unclear. Per germline, CDR1 DFQATT and CDR2 SNEGSKA (reference sequence). The CDR3 runs 13 residues. Trimming left V 2 bases short and J 6 bases short, with 11 bases between. The DNA for the CDR3 is TGCAGTGCTAGAATATCCCCCATCAATGAGCAGTTCTTC. It encodes CSARISPINEQFF.

Ten or more counts support this clonotype. The chain couples TRBV7-2 to TRBJ2-7; 8 bases fit TRBD1. Germline lookup yields CDR1 SGHTA and CDR2 FQGNSA. V was pared by 5 bases and J by 1 base, with 4 bases of the junction left unmatched. The CDR3 has 14 residues. CDR3 coding DNA: TGTGCCAGCAGCCGGACAGGGCGGTCCTACGAGCAGTACTTC. Its translation: CASSRTGRSYEQYF.

This clonotype was picked up many times. The rearrangement joins TRBV28 to TRBJ2-2; D uncertain. Trimming shortened V by 5 bases and J by 6 bases, and 13 bases separated the two germline ends. This CDR3 has 14 amino acids. Germline V gene sequence: CDR1 MDHEN, CDR2 SYDVKM. The CDR3: CASSTSSSAGELFF. CDR3 in DNA: TGTGCCAGCAGTACCAGCTCGTCCGCCGGGGAGCTGTTTTTT.